What follows are 2 T cell receptor beta chains derived from one specimen sequenced in a study of shared clonotypes between healthy human individuals. The method was immunoSEQ multiplex PCR; TCRdb's version includes in-frame clones alone and lacks a portion of them. The sample consists of 850,000 to 1,200,000 clones, around four fifths of them appearing once. Sequenced sample: memory CD4+ T cells sorted from blood. Subset noted: CD45RA-negative fraction. The receptors come from a man aged 18 to 30 in good health.

The rearrangement uses TRBV28 and TRBJ1-2; a weak D match, TRBD1 (5 bases). V was cut by 5 bases and J by 4 bases, with 14 bases left in between. Germline assignment: CDR1 MDHEN and CDR2 SYDVKM. This CDR3 region has 14 residues. The CDR3 DNA reads TGTGCCAGCAGTCCTACCCAGGGTGTCTATGGCTACACCTTC. Amino acids: CASSPTQGVYGYTF.

The V gene is TRBV27, the J gene TRBJ2-2; 10 bases match TRBD1. Germline V gene lookup returns CDR1 MNHEY and CDR2 SMNVEV (reference sequence). Trimming took 3 bases from V and 7 from J; bases not matched to a gene: 11. The CDR3 has 17 residues. The CDR3 spells CASSFLGTGVARGELFF. CDR3 nucleotides: TGTGCCAGCAGTTTCCTGGGGACAGGGGTGGCTCGCGGGGAGCTGTTTTTT.